Each of the 3 T cell receptor beta chains below was sequenced from the same sample in a study of CD8 T cells in ankylosing spondylitis. Findings of the study overall: Among TCR beta sequences, a motif of 7 to 9 highly homologous variants appeared characteristic of ankylosing spondylitis blood.

In TCRdb, the 5' RACE reads were re-called with MiXCR into one record per CDR3 protein. This table holds 220,000 or so distinct CDR3 sequences, around 16% found once. Antigen specificity for these receptors is unknown. Sequences were obtained from blood, either unsorted or a sorted T cell fraction (not recorded which). The receptor source for this set is a male donor with ankylosing spondylitis.

The sample holds many counts of this clonotype. The chain combines TRBV20-1 with TRBJ1-2; no definite D call. The CDR3 is made up of 12 amino acids. The V end lost 4 bases, the J end lost 4 bases, and 10 bases lay between the germline ends. CDR1 is DFQATT and CDR2 is SNEGSKA in the germline V gene (reference sequence). The CDR3 spells CSATTVAYGYTF. In nucleotides, the CDR3 is TGCAGTGCTACCACAGTAGCCTATGGCTACACCTTC.

This clonotype was counted between two and nine times. The chain carries TRBV7-9 and TRBJ2-7; unclear D gene. This CDR3 is 15 amino acids long. Looked up from germline, CDR1 is SEHNR and CDR2 is FQNEAQ (reference sequence). V was cut by 5 bases and J by 0 bases, with 14 bases left in between. CDR3 sequence (DNA): TGTGCCAGCAGCCCCAAGGGCGTAAGCTCCTACGAGCAGTACTTC. This gives the protein CASSPKGVSSYEQYF.

This clonotype was seen a handful of times. This rearrangement joins TRBV30 to TRBJ1-2; possible D gene TRBD1, 5 bases. V was pared by 0 bases and J by 7 bases, with 9 bases between. The CDR3 has 12 amino acids. Germline lookup yields CDR1 GTSNPN and CDR2 SVGIG (reference sequence). DNA for the CDR3: TGTGCCTGGAGTGTGGGGGGGACTGGCTACACCTTC. Its translation: CAWSVGGTGYTF.